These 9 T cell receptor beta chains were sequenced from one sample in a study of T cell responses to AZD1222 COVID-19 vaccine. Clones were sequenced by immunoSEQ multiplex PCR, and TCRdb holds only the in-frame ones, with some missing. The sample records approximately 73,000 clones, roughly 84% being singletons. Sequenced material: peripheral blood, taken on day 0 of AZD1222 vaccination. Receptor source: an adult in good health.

CDR3 protein: CASSTSGGAGEQYF. CDR3 DNA sequence: TGTGCCAGCAGTACTAGCGGGGGGGCAGGGGAGCAGTACTTC. The rearrangement joins TRBV28 to TRBJ2-7; 13 bases are a match to TRBD2. The CDR3 extends over 14 amino acids. Germline values: CDR1 MDHEN, CDR2 SYDVKM. J lost 7 bases, V lost 5 bases, and 5 bases had no gene match.

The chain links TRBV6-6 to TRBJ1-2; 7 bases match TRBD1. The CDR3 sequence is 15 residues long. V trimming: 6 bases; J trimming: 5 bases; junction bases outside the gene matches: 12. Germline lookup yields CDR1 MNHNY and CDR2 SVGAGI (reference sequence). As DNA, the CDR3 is TGTGCCAGCAGCCCAACCCTAGGACAGGATTATGGCTACACCTTC. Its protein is CASSPTLGQDYGYTF.

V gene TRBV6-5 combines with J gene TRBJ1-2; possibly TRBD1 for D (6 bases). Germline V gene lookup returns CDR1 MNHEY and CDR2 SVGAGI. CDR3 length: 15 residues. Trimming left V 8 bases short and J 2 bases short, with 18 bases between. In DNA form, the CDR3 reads TGTGCCAGCGTCGTAGGGGGGCCAAACAACTATGGCTACACCTTC. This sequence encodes CASVVGGPNNYGYTF.

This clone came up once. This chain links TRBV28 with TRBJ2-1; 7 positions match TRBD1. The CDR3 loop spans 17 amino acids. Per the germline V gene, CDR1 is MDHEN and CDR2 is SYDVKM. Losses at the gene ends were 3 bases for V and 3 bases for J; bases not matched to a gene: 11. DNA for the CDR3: TGTGCCAGCAGTTTTCATGAGGGGGCTAAATTCTACAATGAGCAGTTCTTC. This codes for CASSFHEGAKFYNEQFF.

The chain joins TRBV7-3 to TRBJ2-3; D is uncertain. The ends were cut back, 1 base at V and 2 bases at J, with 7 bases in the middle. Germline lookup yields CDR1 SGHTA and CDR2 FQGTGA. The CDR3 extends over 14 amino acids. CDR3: CASSLNGNTDTQYF. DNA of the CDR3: TGTGCCAGCAGCTTAAACGGAAACACAGATACGCAGTATTTT.

The CDR3 here is CASSLEGTGLRNTIYF. The CDR3 nucleotides read TGCGCCAGCAGCTTGGAGGGGACAGGGTTGCGGAACACCATATATTTT. V is TRBV5-1 and J is TRBJ1-3; 9 positions agree with TRBD1. The CDR3 has 16 residues. V lost 0 bases and J lost 7; bases outside the gene matches: 8. CDR1 and CDR2 from the germline V gene are SGHRS and YFSETQ.

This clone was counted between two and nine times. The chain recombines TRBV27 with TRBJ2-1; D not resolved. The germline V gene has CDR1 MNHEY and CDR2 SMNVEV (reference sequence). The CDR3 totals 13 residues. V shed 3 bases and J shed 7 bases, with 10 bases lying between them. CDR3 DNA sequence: TGTGCCAGCAGTTTTACTCGGCGGAATGAGCAGTTCTTC. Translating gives CASSFTRRNEQFF.

The DNA for the CDR3 is TGTGCCAGCGCCAGCTCTGGAAACACCATATATTTT. This gives the protein CASASSGNTIYF. The chain is built from TRBV2 and TRBJ1-3; D gene unclear. CDR3 length: 12 amino acids. V lost 8 bases and J 0 bases, leaving 5 bases between the germline ends. Germline CDR1 and CDR2: SNHLY and FYNNEI.

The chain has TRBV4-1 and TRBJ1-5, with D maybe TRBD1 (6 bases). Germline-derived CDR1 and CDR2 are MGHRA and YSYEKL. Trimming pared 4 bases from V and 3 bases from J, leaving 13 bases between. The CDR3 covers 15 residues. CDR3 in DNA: TGCGCCAGCAGCCTCTGGTTGGGGGCCAATCAGCCCCAGCATTTT. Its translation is CASSLWLGANQPQHF.